Described below is a single TCR beta chain sequence and its context. TCRdb's copy holds only in-frame clones and misses some; the assay was immunoSEQ multiplex PCR. The table shows some 50,000 clones, with less than 95% occurring only once. This CDR3 has 14 amino acids. Per germline, CDR1 SGHRS and CDR2 YFSETQ. Trimming pared 2 bases from V and 5 bases from J, leaving 14 bases between. The data belong to a study of technical replicates of blood from a handful of donors. Sequenced input: T cells isolated from PBMCs. The TCR comes from a human donor in good health. The chain couples TRBV5-1 to TRBJ2-7; no firm D call. DNA for the CDR3: TGCGCCAGCAGCTTTTTGGATCCCGGAGACGAGCAGTACTTC. Translation: CASSFLDPGDEQYF.